The source of this T cell receptor beta chain is a study of blood T cell repertoires in COVID-19. V dropped 2 bases and J dropped 3; count of bases not matched to a gene: 7. In germline, CDR1 is LGHNT, CDR2 FRNRAP. This CDR3 contains 16 residues. Sequenced by immunoSEQ multiplex PCR; TCRdb stores in-frame clones only, minus some. The data contain about 28,000 clones, roughly 86% of them singletons. The receptor comes from a man aged 60 to 69 with COVID-19, enrolled during active disease. The chain uses TRBV12-5 and TRBJ2-3; 8 bases match TRBD2. Sequencing was done on a sample of peripheral blood. CDR3 sequence: CASGLLAGGGTDTQYF. Written as DNA, the CDR3 is TGTGCTAGTGGTTTGCTGGCGGGAGGAGGGACAGATACGCAGTATTTT.